The 6 T cell receptor beta chains in this list originate from one sample, sequenced in a study of blood T cell repertoires in COVID-19. TCRdb's table, derived via immunoSEQ multiplex PCR, lists solely in-frame clones and lacks some. The data contain some 260,000 clones, more than 70% of them singletons. Sequences were obtained from peripheral blood. The receptors stem from a woman between 40 and 50 years old who had recovered from COVID-19.

The V gene is TRBV5-1, the J gene TRBJ2-7, with TRBD2 identical over 7 bases. CDR1 is SGHRS and CDR2 is YFSETQ in the germline V gene. J lost 5 bases, V lost 5 bases, and 7 bases had no gene match. The CDR3 extends over 13 amino acids. Here the CDR3 DNA reads TGCGCCAGCAGTACTAGCGTGCACAACGAGCAGTACTTC. Encoded protein: CASSTSVHNEQYF.

The chain joins TRBV9 to TRBJ1-2, with 10 bases identical to TRBD1. Unmatched junction bases numbered 10, after V lost 3 bases and J lost 5 bases. The CDR3 has 16 amino acids. Per the germline V gene, CDR1 is SGDLS and CDR2 is YYNGEE. The CDR3 sequence is CASSDSMPGQGYGYTF. Here the CDR3 DNA reads TGTGCCAGCAGCGACTCCATGCCGGGACAGGGGTATGGCTACACCTTC.

This clone was seen a single time. This rearrangement joins TRBV4-3 to TRBJ2-7; D is perhaps TRBD2 (6 bases). This CDR3 has 18 residues. V was cut by 0 bases and J by 1 base, with 19 bases left in between. Germline values: CDR1 LGHNA, CDR2 YSLEER. CDR3 nucleotide sequence: TGCGCCAGCAGCCAAGATGGAGGGGCAGGCCGAGCTTCCTACGAGCAGTACTTC. Translation gives CASSQDGGAGRASYEQYF.

V usage is TRBV11-3 and J usage is TRBJ1-2, with a tentative D call TRBD1 (6 bases). V was shortened by 8 bases and J by 13 bases, with 20 bases between the two germline ends. The CDR3 is 12 residues long. Germline loops: CDR1 SGHNT, CDR2 YENEEA. Written as DNA, the CDR3 is TGTGCCAGCGCTTACAAACAGGGATGGTCCACCTTC. Translation gives CASAYKQGWSTF. Full variable domain (remainder filled in from reference TRBV11-3 and TRBJ1-2): EAGVVQSPRYKIIEKKQPVAFWCNPISGHNTLYWYLQNLGQGPELLIRYENEEAVDDSQLPKDRFSAERLKGVDSTLKIQPAELGDSAVYLCASAYKQGWSTFGSGTRLTVV.

V is TRBV6-2 or TRBV6-3 and J is TRBJ2-7; possible D gene TRBD1, 6 bases. Germline loops: CDR1 MNHEY, CDR2 SVGEGT. The ends were cut back, 5 bases at V and 5 bases at J, with 19 bases in the middle. The CDR3 has 15 amino acids. CDR3 DNA sequence: TGTGCCAGCAGTAGGGGGAGCTTGCGGGTGAACGAGCAGTACTTC. It specifies CASSRGSLRVNEQYF.

The chain has TRBV28 and TRBJ1-2; D possibly corresponds to TRBD1 (5 bases). V lost 6 bases and J 4 bases, leaving 12 bases between the germline ends. This CDR3 region has 13 residues. Germline CDR1 reads MDHEN; CDR2 reads SYDVKM. The CDR3 DNA sequence: TGTGCCAGCAGACGGGGGTGGTTCTATGGCTACACCTTC. Its translation: CASRRGWFYGYTF.